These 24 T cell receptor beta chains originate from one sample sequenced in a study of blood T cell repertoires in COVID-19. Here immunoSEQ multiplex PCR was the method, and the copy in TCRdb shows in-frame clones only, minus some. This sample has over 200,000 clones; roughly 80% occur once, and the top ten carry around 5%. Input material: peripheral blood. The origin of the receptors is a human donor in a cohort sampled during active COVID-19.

CDR3 nucleotides: TGTGCCTGGAGTGTACAGGGGGACTACGAGCAGTACTTC. This encodes CAWSVQGDYEQYF. The rearrangement uses TRBV30 and TRBJ2-7, with 8 bases matching TRBD1. Trimming took 0 bases from V and 3 from J; bases not matched to a gene: 1. The CDR3 contains 13 residues. The germline CDR1 and CDR2 sequences are GTSNPN and SVGIG (reference sequence).

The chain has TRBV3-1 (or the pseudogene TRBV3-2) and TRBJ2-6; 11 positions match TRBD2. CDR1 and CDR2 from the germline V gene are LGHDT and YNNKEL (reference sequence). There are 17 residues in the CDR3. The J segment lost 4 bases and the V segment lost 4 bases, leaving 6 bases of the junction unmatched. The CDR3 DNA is TGTGCCAGCAGCCCACTAGCGGGAGTCTACGGGGCCAACGTCCTGACTTTC. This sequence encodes CASSPLAGVYGANVLTF.

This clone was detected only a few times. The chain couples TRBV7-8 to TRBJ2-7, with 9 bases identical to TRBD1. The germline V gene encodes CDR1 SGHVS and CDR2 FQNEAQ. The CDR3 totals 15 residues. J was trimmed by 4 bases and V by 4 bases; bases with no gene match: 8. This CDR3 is CASSSTGTGFYEQYF. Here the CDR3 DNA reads TGTGCCAGCAGCTCAACCGGGACAGGGTTTTACGAGCAGTACTTC.

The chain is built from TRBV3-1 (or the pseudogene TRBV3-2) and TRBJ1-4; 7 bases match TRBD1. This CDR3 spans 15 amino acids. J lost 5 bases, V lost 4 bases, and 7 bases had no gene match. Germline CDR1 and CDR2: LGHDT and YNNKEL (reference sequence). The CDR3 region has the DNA TGTGCCAGCAGCCTTTTACAGGGGATAAATGAAAAACTGTTTTTT. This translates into CASSLLQGINEKLFF.

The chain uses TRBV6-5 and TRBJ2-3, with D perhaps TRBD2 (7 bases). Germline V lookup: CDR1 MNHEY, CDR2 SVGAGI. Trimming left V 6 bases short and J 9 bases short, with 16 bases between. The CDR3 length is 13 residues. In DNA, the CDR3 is TGTGCCAGCAGCCCCCAGGGGAGGGTAACGCAGTATTTT. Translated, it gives CASSPQGRVTQYF.

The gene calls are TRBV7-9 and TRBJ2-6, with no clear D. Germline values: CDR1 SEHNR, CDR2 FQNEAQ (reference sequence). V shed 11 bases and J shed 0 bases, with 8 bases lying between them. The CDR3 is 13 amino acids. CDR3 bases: TGTGCCGGAGTATACTCTGGGGCCAACGTCCTGACTTTC. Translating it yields CAGVYSGANVLTF.

The CDR3 reads CASSTGHQGAGKLFF. The CDR3 DNA reads TGTGCCAGCAGTACGGGACACCAGGGGGCAGGGAAACTGTTTTTT. This rearrangement joins TRBV7-2 to TRBJ1-4; 8 nucleotides line up with TRBD1. The V gene's germline CDR1 is SGHTA and CDR2 FQGNSA. The CDR3 is 15 amino acids. J lost 11 bases, V lost 6 bases, and 14 bases had no gene match.

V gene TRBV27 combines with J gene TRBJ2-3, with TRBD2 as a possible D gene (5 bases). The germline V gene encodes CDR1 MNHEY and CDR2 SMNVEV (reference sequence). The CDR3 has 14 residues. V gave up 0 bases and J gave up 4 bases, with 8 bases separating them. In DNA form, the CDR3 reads TGTGCCAGCAGTTTATCGGGAGTCCCAGATACGCAGTATTTT. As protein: CASSLSGVPDTQYF.

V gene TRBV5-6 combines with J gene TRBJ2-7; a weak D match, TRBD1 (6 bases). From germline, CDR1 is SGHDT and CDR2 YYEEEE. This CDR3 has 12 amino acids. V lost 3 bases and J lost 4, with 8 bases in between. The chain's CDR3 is CASSSQGYEQYF. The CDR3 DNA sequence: TGTGCCAGCAGCTCACAGGGATACGAGCAGTACTTC. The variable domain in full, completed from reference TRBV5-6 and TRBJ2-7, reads DAGVTQSPTHLIKTRGQQVTLRCSPKSGHDTVSWYQQALGQGPQFIFQYYEEEERQRGNFPDRFSGHQFPNYSSELNVNALLLGDSALYLCASSSQGYEQYFGPGTRLTVT.

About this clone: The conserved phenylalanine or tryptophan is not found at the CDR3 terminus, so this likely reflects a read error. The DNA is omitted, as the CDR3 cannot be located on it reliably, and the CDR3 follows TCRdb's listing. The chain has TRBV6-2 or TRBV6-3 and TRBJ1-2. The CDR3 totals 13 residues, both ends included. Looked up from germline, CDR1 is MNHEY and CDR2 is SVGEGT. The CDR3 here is CASSYSLEGQVEN.

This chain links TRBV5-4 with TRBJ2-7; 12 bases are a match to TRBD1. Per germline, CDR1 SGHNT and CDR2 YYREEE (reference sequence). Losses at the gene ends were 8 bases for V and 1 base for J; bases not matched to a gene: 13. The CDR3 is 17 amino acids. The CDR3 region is CASSHGTGGISSYEQYF. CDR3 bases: TGTGCCAGTAGCCACGGGACAGGGGGCATTAGTTCCTACGAGCAGTACTTC.

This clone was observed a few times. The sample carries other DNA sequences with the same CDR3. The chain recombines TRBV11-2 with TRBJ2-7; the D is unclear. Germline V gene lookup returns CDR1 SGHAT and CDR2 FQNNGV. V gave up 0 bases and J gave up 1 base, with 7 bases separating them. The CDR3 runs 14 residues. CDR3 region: CASSLDRSSYEQYF. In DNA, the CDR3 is TGTGCCAGCAGCTTAGATCGCAGTTCCTACGAGCAGTACTTC.

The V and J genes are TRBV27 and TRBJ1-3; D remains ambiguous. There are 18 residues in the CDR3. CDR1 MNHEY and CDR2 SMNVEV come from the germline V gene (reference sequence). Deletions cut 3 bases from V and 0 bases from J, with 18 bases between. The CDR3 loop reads CASSFSPSVGNSGNTIYF. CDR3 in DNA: TGTGCCAGCAGTTTTAGCCCGAGTGTCGGTAACTCTGGAAACACCATATATTTT.

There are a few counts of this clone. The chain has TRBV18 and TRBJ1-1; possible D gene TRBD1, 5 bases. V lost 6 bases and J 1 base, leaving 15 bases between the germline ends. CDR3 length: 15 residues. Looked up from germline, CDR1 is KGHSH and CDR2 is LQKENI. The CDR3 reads CASSRQQEGNTEAFF. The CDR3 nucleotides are TGTGCCAGCTCTCGCCAACAGGAGGGGAACACTGAAGCTTTCTTT.

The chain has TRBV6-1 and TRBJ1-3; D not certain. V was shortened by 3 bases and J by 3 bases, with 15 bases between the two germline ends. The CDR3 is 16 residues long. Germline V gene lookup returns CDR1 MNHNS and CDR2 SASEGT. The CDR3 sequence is CASSDSRVAFGNTIYF. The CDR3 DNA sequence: TGTGCCAGCAGTGATAGCCGGGTTGCCTTTGGAAACACCATATATTTT.

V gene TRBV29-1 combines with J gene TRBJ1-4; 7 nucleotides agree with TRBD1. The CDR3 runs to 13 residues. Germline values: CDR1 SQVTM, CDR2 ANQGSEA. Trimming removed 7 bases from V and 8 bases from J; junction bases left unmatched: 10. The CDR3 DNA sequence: TGCAGCGGACGACAGGGCTTGAACGAAAAACTGTTTTTT. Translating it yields CSGRQGLNEKLFF.

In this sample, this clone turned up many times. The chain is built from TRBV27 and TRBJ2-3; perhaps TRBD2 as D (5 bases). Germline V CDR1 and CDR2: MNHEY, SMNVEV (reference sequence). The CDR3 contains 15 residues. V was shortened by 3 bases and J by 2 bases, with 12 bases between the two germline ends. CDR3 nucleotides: TGTGCCAGCAGTTTTAGAGCGGCCGCCACAGATACGCAGTATTTT. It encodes CASSFRAAATDTQYF.

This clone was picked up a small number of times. The CDR3 DNA reads as TGTGCCAGCAGCTCGGAAGGGGTTGAAGGCTACACCTTC. It yields the protein CASSSEGVEGYTF. The V call is TRBV13, the J call TRBJ1-2, with D possibly TRBD1 on 5 matching bases. From germline, CDR1 is PRHDT and CDR2 FYEKMQ (reference sequence). Trimming stripped 4 bases from V and 8 bases from J, with 14 bases between. This CDR3 is built from 13 residues.

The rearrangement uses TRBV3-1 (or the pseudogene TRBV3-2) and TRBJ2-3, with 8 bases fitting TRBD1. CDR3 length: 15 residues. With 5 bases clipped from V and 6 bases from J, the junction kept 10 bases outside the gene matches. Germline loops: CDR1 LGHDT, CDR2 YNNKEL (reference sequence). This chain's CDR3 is CASSLAAGGWDTQYF. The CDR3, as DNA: TGTGCCAGCAGCTTAGCCGCAGGGGGCTGGGATACGCAGTATTTT.

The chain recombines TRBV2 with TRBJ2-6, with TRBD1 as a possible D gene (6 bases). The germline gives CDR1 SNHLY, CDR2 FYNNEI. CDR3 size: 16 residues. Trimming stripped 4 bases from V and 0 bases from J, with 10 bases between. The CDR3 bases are TGTGCCAGCAGTGGACAGGCCCGCTCTGGGGCCAACGTCCTGACTTTC. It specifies CASSGQARSGANVLTF.

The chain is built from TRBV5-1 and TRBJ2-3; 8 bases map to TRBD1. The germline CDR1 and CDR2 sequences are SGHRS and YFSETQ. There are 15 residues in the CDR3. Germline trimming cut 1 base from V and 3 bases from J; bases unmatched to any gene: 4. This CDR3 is CASSLQGARTDTQYF. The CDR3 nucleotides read TGCGCCAGCAGCTTGCAGGGGGCGAGGACAGATACGCAGTATTTT.

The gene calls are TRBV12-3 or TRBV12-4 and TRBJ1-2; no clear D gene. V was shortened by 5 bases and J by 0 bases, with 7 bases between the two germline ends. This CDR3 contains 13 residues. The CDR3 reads CASSQQPNYGYTF. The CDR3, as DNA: TGTGCCAGCAGTCAACAGCCTAACTATGGCTACACCTTC.

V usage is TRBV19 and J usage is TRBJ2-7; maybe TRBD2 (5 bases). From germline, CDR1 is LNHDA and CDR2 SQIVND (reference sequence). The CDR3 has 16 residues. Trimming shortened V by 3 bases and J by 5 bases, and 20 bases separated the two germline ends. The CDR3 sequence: CASSMGWRVGTDEQYF. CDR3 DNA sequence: TGTGCCAGTAGTATGGGATGGCGGGTAGGAACCGACGAGCAGTACTTC.

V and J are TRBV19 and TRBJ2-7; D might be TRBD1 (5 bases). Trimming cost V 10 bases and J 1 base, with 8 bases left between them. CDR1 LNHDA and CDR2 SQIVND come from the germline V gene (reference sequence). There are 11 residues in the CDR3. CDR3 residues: CATRQSYEQYF. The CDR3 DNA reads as TGTGCCACCAGACAGTCCTACGAGCAGTACTTC.